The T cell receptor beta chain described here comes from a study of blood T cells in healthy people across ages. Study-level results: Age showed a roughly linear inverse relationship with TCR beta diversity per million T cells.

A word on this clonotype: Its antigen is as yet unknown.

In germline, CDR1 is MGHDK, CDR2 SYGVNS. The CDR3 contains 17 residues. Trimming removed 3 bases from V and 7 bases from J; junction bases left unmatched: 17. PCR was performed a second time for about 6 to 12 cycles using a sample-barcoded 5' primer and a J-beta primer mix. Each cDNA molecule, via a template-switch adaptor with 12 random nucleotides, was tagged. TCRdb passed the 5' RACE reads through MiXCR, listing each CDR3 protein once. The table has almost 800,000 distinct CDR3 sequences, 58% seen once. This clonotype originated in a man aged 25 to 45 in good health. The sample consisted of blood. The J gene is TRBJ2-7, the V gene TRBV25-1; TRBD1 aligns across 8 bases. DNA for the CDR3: TGTGCCAGCAGTGATGGTACGGACAGGGTATTATCCTTTGAGCAGTACTTC. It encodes CASSDGTDRVLSFEQYF.